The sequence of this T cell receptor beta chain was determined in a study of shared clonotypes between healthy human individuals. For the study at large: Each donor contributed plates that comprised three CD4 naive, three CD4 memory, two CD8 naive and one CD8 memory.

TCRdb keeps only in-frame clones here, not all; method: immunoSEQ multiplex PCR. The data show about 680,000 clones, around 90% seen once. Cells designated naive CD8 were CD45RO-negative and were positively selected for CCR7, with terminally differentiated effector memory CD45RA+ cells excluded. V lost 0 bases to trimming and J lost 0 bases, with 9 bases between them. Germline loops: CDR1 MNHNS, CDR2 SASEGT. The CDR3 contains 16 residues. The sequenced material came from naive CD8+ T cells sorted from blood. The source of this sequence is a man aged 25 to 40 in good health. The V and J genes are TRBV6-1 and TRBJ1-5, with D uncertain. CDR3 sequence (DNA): TGTGCCAGCAGTGAAGCATGGGATTATAGCAATCAGCCCCAGCATTTT. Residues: CASSEAWDYSNQPQHF.